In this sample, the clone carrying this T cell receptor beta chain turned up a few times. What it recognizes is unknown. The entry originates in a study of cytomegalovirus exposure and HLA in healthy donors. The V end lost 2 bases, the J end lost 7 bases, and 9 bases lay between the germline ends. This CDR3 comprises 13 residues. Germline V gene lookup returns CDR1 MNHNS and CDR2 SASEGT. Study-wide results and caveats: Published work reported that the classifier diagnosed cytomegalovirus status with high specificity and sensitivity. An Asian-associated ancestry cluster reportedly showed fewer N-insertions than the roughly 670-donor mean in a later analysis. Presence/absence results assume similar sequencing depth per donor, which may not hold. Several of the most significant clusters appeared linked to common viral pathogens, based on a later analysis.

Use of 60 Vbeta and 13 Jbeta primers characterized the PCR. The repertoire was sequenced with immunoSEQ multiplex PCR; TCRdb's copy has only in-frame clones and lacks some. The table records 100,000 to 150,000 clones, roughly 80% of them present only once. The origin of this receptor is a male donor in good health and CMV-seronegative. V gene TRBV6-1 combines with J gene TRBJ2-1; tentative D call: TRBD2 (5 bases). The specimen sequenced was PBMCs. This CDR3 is CASSEKEENEQFF. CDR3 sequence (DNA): TGTGCCAGCAGTGAAAAGGAGGAGAATGAGCAGTTCTTC.